This TCR beta chain derives from a study of blood T cell repertoires in COVID-19. The overall study: Sample material is recorded as cDNA or gDNA derived from T cells, B-cell-depleted T cells, or PBMCs.

Which cohort a participant joined came from the clinical history participants gave. The CDR3 runs to 14 residues. Germline V gene lookup returns CDR1 MGHDK and CDR2 SYGVNS. V lost 7 bases to trimming and J lost 5 bases, with 17 bases between them. In the study's own analysis: Estimates of nucleated cell counts were drawn from the amplification of reference gene primers. Here immunoSEQ multiplex PCR was the method, and the copy in TCRdb shows in-frame clones only, minus some. That table gives V, J and clone size, and the DNA gave D and trimming. The sample has approximately 280,000 clones, roughly nine tenths seen once. There are a few counts of this clone.

The sequencing sample was made of PBMCs or T cells enriched from blood (not recorded which). This chain uses TRBV25-1 with TRBJ1-2; weak D call: TRBD1 (5 bases). The sequence came from a woman aged 40 to 50 who had recovered from COVID-19. This CDR3 is CASTTMATVYGYTF. The CDR3 DNA reads TGTGCCAGCACCACCATGGCGACAGTTTATGGCTACACCTTC.